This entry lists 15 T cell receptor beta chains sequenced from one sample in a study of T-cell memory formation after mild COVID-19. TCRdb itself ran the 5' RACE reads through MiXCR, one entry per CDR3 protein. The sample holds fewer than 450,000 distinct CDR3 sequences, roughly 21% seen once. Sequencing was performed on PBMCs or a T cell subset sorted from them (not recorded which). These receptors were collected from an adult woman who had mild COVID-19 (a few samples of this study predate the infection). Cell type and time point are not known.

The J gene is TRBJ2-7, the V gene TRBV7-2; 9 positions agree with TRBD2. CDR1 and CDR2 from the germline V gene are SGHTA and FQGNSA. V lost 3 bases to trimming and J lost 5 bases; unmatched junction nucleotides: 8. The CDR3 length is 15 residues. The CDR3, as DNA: TGTGCCAGCAGCTTGACTAGCGGAGGCCCACACGAGCAGTACTTC. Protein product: CASSLTSGGPHEQYF.

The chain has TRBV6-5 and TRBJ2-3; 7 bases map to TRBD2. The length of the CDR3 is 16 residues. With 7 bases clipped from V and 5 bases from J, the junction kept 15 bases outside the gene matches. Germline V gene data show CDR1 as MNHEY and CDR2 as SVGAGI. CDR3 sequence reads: CASTGGAGSPGDTQYF. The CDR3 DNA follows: TGTGCCAGCACTGGGGGAGCGGGATCACCGGGAGATACGCAGTATTTT.

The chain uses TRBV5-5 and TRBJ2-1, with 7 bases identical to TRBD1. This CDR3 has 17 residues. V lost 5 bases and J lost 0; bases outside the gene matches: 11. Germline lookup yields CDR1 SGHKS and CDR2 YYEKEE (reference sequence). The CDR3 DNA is TGTGCCAGCAGACCCACGGGACAGATGAGCTCCTACAATGAGCAGTTCTTC. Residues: CASRPTGQMSSYNEQFF.

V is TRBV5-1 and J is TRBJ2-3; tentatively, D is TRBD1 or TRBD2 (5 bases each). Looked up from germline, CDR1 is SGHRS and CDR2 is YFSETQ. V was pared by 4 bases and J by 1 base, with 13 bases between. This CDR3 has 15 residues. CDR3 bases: TGCGCCAGCAGCCCGACAGCGGCAGGCACAGATACGCAGTATTTT. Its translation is CASSPTAAGTDTQYF.

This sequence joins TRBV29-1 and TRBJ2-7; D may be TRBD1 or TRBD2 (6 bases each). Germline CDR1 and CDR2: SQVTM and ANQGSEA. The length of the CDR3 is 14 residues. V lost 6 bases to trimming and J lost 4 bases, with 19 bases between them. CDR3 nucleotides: TGCAGCGTCCGGGACAAGAGACGGGGGTACGAGCAGTACTTC. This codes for CSVRDKRRGYEQYF.

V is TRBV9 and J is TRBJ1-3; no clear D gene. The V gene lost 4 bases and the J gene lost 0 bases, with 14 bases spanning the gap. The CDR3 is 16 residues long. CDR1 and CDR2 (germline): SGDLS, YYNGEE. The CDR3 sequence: CASSPFRALSGNTIYF. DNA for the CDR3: TGTGCCAGCAGCCCTTTCCGGGCTCTCTCTGGAAACACCATATATTTT.

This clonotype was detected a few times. The CDR3 spells CASSLREASGGAHNEQFF. For the CDR3, the DNA is TGTGCCAGCAGCCTCCGTGAAGCTAGCGGGGGGGCCCACAATGAGCAGTTCTTC. The J gene is TRBJ2-1, the V gene TRBV7-8; 12 bases match TRBD2. Germline values: CDR1 SGHVS, CDR2 FQNEAQ. V trimming: 5 bases; J trimming: 5 bases; junction bases outside the gene matches: 13. The CDR3 totals 18 residues.

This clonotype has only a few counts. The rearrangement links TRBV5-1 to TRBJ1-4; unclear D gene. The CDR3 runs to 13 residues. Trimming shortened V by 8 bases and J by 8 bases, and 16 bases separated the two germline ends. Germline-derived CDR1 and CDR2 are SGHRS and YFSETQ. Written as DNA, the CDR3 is TGCGCCAGTAAGACCGGGCGTAGCGAAAAACTGTTTTTT. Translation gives CASKTGRSEKLFF.

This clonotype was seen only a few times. CDR3 in amino acids: CASSLNAGSYEQYF. CDR3 nucleotides: TGTGCCAGCAGTTTGAATGCGGGGAGCTACGAGCAGTACTTC. This chain joins TRBV28 and TRBJ2-7; possible D gene TRBD2, 6 bases. The CDR3 sequence is 14 residues long. From germline, CDR1 is MDHEN and CDR2 SYDVKM. V lost 3 bases to trimming and J lost 3 bases, with 12 bases between them.

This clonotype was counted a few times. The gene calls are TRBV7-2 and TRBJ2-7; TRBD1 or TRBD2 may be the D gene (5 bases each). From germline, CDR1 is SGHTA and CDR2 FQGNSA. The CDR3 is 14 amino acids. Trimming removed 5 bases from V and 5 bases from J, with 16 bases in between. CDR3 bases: TGTGCCAGCAGCCCAGACGGGCCGGGACACGAGCAGTACTTC. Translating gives CASSPDGPGHEQYF.

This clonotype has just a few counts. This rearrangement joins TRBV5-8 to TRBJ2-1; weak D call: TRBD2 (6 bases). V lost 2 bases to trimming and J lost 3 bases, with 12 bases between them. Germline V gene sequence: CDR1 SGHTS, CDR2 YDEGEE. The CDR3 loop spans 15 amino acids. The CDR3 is CASSFDLANYNEQFF. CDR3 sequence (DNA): TGTGCCAGCAGCTTCGATCTAGCGAACTACAATGAGCAGTTCTTC.

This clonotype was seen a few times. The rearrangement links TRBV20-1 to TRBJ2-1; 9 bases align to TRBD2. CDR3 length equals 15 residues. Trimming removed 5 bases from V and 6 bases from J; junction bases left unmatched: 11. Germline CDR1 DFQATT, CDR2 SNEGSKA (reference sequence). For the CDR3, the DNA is TGCAGTGCTCTACATTTCCGGACTAGCGTCAATGAGCAGTTCTTC. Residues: CSALHFRTSVNEQFF.

DNA for the CDR3: TGTGCCAGCAGTCCCCAAGACAGGAGCAATCAGCCCCAGCATTTT. Its protein product is CASSPQDRSNQPQHF. V gene TRBV6-6 combines with J gene TRBJ1-5; TRBD1 might be the D (6 bases). Germline CDR1 is MNHNY and CDR2 is SVGAGI (reference sequence). This CDR3 is 15 amino acids long. V shed 5 bases and J shed 1 base, with 12 bases lying between them.

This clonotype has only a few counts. CDR3 protein: CATSDFGNTEAFF. The CDR3 nucleotides are TGTGCCACCAGTGATTTCGGGAACACTGAAGCTTTCTTT. This chain links TRBV24-1 with TRBJ1-1; D remains unclear. Between the trimmed V and J ends, which lost 1 base and 1 base, there was a span of 3 bases. Germline CDR1 KGHDR, CDR2 SFDVKD. This CDR3 contains 13 residues.

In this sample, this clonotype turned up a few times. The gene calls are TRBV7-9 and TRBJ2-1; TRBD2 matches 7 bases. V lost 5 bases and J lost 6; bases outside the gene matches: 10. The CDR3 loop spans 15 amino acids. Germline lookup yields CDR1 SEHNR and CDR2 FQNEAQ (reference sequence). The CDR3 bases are TGTGCCAGCAGCCTGTGGACTAGGAGCGGCAATGAGCAGTTCTTC. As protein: CASSLWTRSGNEQFF. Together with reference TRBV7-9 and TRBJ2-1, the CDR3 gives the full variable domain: DTGVSQNPRHKITKRGQNVTFRCDPISEHNRLYWYRQTLGQGPEFLTYFQNEAQLEKSRLLSDRFSAERPKGSFSTLEIQRTEQGDSAMYLCASSLWTRSGNEQFFGPGTRLTVL.